This T cell receptor (beta chain) was obtained from a study of blood T cell repertoires in COVID-19 (dated by TCRdb to the early 2020s). Turning to the overall study: The collaborator samples originated in the United States, Italy and Spain and spanned the acute and convalescent phases of COVID-19. The material from the prospective study consisted of cDNA or gDNA derived from T cells, B-cell-depleted T cells, or PBMCs. Subjects who had been exposed to COVID-19, were actively infected with it, or had recovered from it provided the deeply sampled blood TCRbeta repertoires that made up the dataset. The repertoires were released in a freely available public database intended as a resource for research on the immune response to SARS-CoV-2. The samples were drawn from two sources: the first 160 participants of the ongoing ImmuneRACE study, and 1,000 to 1,500 subjects contributed by 6 global collaborators. The sample metadata nearly always contained a de-identified subject ID, COVID-19 status, age in years and sex. Where available, HLA class I and class II types were taken from metadata supplied by the sample provider and were not determined by assay-based typing. Points the paper makes about the study in general: The amount of clinical and demographic metadata varied by source and participant and was provided uncurated.

CDR1 is given as LGHNA and CDR2 as YNFKEQ, both from the germline V gene. V drops 0 bases and J drops 5 bases, leaving 13 bases in between. Taken from cysteine to phenylalanine, the CDR3 has 15 residues. Only the CDR3 DNA is retained, 45 bases long and in frame from the first base. Whole blood was collected in K2EDTA tubes by collaborating institutions according to the institutions' own protocols. Collaborator samples were shipped for TCRbeta analysis as frozen whole blood, isolated PBMCs, or DNA extracted from either sample type. Note on this clone: The antigen it binds to is not known. Base qualities were left out, and no much larger clone turns up one base away.

TCRbeta CDR3 regions were amplified from genomic DNA by means of the immunoSEQ Assay, a bias-controlled multiplex PCR. As for the original processing: The number of nucleated cells in each sample was estimated by amplification of reference gene primers within the assay. Sequence reads were collapsed and filtered to measure the absolute abundance of every unique TCRbeta CDR3 rearrangement. For each sample, productive Simpson clonality was calculated as the square root of Simpson's diversity index over productive rearrangements. Not all clones reach the TCRdb copy of this immuneACCESS table, which keeps in-frame sequences only. Checked studies attribute under half of the gap to unresolved V genes and leave the rest unexplained. That table furnishes V, J and clone size, whereas the DNA furnished D and trimming. The sample table holds over 85,000 clones, of which more than 75% were seen once. Less than 3.5% of the sample lies in the top ten.

Sequenced input: peripheral blood. This receptor chain uses TRBV4-2 and TRBJ1-1; TRBD1 is possibly the D segment (6 matching bases). The source is a woman in her 50s with acute or convalescent COVID-19. Here the CDR3 is given as CASSQDAGARTEAFF. The sequenced DNA is TGTGCCAGCAGCCAAGATGCAGGGGCGCGAACTGAAGCTTTCTTT.